The entry below gives a single T cell receptor beta chain sequence along with its context. This clonotype came up a few times. Its target antigen remains unknown. One base away there is no much larger clone; base qualities are not given. The sequencer was an Illumina HiSeq 2500. Quantitative 5'-RACE with molecular barcodes was used to prepare TCR beta libraries. On the study's bioinformatics: Disease-linked TCR variants were identified with a new computational method built on a probabilistic model of VDJ rearrangement. The raw public reads went through TCRdb reprocessing: fastp at Q25, MiXCR clone calling, in-frame beta chains kept. Here each entry gathers all rows of one CDR3 protein and keeps the most common genes and DNA. For this entry, the V and J calls and clone size follow TCRdb and not the study's own pipeline. The sample table holds approximately 100,000 distinct CDR3 sequences, of which more than 20% were seen once. The top ten clonotypes cover 12% of the sample.

Synovial fluid samples were paired with blood samples taken from the same ankylosing spondylitis patients. The data stem from a study of CD8 T cells in ankylosing spondylitis (dated by TCRdb to the late 2010s). Looking at the study overall: The study profiled T cell receptor beta repertoires in healthy donors and ankylosing spondylitis patients to find disease-linked TCR variants. The full study cohort comprised about 25 ankylosing spondylitis patients and over 95 healthy donors. Samples of peripheral blood were taken, and for ankylosing spondylitis patients, synovial fluid was collected as well.

Study-wide findings and limitations: Some of the motif variants had been reported before in the synovial fluid and blood of reactive arthritis patients, a finding that suggests common disease-initiation mechanisms. According to the report, matched synovial fluid samples from ankylosing spondylitis patients were significantly enriched for the disease-linked clones. Blood from ankylosing spondylitis patients appeared to be characterized by a TCR beta motif composed of eight highly homologous amino acid variants. The disease-linked clones had a CD8+ phenotype and were found at relatively low frequencies in peripheral blood.

Trimming takes 5 bases off V and 7 bases off J; junction bases not matched to a gene: 9. The CDR3 covers 13 residues, taking in both the cysteine and the phenylalanine. This entry keeps only the CDR3 DNA: 39 bases, framed from base 1. The germline V gene (reference sequence) yields DFQATT for CDR1 and SNEGSKA for CDR2. This receptor was obtained from a male donor with ankylosing spondylitis. Recombination joined TRBV20-1 with TRBJ1-2; a stretch of 8 junction bases matches TRBD1. The specimen sequenced was synovial fluid, either unsorted or a sorted T cell fraction (not recorded which). The nucleotides are TGCAGTGCTTCTCAAGGGACAGGACGTGGCTACACCTTC. This is translated as CSASQGTGRGYTF.